These 8 T cell receptor beta chains came from one sample sequenced in a study of blood T cell repertoires in COVID-19 (dated by TCRdb to 2020 to 2021). Libraries were made using the immunoSEQ multiplex PCR assay. In TCRdb, the immuneACCESS table is reduced to in-frame sequences with V and J assigned. These tables do not hold every clone; where another copy was compared, an unresolved V gene accounts for under half, and the others remain unexplained. The sample table contains 130,000 to 150,000 clones; only one count was recorded for 88% of them. The ten largest clones represent 2.3% of the sample. Sequencing was done on a sample of peripheral blood. These receptors were taken from a human donor in a cohort sampled during active COVID-19.

Only one count was recorded for this clone. J is TRBJ1-2 and V is TRBV28; TRBD1 is a possible D gene (5 bases). The CDR3 contains 16 residues. Germline values: CDR1 MDHEN, CDR2 SYDVKM. V was shortened by 5 bases and J by 0 bases, with 16 bases between the two germline ends. DNA of the CDR3: TGTGCCAGCAGTCCGGGGGGTGACGCATCTAACTATGGCTACACCTTC. Encoded protein: CASSPGGDASNYGYTF.

The chain has TRBV6-6 and TRBJ2-1; possibly TRBD2 for D (5 bases). V lost 4 bases and J lost 9, with 10 bases in between. CDR1 and CDR2 from the germline V gene are MNHNY and SVGAGI (reference sequence). This CDR3 has 12 amino acids. In DNA, the CDR3 is TGTGCCAGCAGTTCCACTAGATTTGAGCAGTTCTTC. Translating gives CASSSTRFEQFF.

V gene TRBV19 combines with J gene TRBJ1-4; D gene unclear. The CDR3 has 13 residues. Trimming took off 10 bases at V and 6 bases at J, with 15 bases between the two ends. Germline-derived CDR1 and CDR2 are LNHDA and SQIVND (reference sequence). CDR3: CATLGPGYEKLFF. The CDR3, as DNA: TGTGCCACCTTAGGGCCGGGATATGAAAAACTGTTTTTT.

The chain couples TRBV3-1 (or the pseudogene TRBV3-2) to TRBJ1-5; 11 positions agree with TRBD1. Germline values: CDR1 LGHDT, CDR2 YNNKEL (reference sequence). This CDR3 comprises 16 residues. The V gene end was trimmed by 2 bases and the J gene end by 6 bases; junction bases not matched to a gene: 6. The DNA of the CDR3 is TGTGCCAGCAGCCAAAATCGGGACAGGGGGGGTCAGCCCCAGCATTTT. Translation: CASSQNRDRGGQPQHF.

The rearrangement links TRBV28 to TRBJ2-5; TRBD1 is a possible D gene (5 bases). V lost 5 bases and J 5 bases, leaving 15 bases between the germline ends. The CDR3 is made up of 14 amino acids. CDR1 and CDR2 (germline): MDHEN, SYDVKM. The CDR3 reads CASSADRGRETQYF. The DNA of the CDR3 is TGTGCCAGCAGTGCAGACAGAGGTCGGGAGACCCAGTACTTC.

J is TRBJ2-7 and V is TRBV2, with D possibly TRBD2 on 7 matching bases. CDR1 is SNHLY, CDR2 FYNNEI, per germline. V lost 6 bases to trimming and J lost 4 bases, with 16 bases between them. This CDR3 has 14 amino acids. The CDR3, as DNA: TGTGCCAGCAGAAGGGGGGGTGGGGGATACGAGCAGTACTTC. This codes for CASRRGGGGYEQYF.

This clone was counted once. The V gene is TRBV4-1, the J gene TRBJ2-3; D may be TRBD2 (6 bases). The CDR3 has 16 amino acids. Deletions cut 1 base from V and 1 base from J, with 12 bases between. The germline CDR1 and CDR2 sequences are MGHRA and YSYEKL. The CDR3 sequence: CASSQGLVPRTDTQYF. CDR3 nucleotides: TGCGCCAGCAGCCAAGGACTAGTCCCTCGCACAGATACGCAGTATTTT.

The rearrangement links TRBV24-1 to TRBJ2-2; 14 nucleotides align to TRBD2. Germline CDR1 reads KGHDR; CDR2 reads SFDVKD. CDR3 size: 16 residues. The V and J ends lost 8 bases and 6 bases, in that order; junction bases with no gene match: 7. The CDR3 region has the DNA TGTGCCACCACAGGGACTAGCGGGAGAACGCCCGGGGAGCTGTTTTTT. This sequence encodes CATTGTSGRTPGELFF.